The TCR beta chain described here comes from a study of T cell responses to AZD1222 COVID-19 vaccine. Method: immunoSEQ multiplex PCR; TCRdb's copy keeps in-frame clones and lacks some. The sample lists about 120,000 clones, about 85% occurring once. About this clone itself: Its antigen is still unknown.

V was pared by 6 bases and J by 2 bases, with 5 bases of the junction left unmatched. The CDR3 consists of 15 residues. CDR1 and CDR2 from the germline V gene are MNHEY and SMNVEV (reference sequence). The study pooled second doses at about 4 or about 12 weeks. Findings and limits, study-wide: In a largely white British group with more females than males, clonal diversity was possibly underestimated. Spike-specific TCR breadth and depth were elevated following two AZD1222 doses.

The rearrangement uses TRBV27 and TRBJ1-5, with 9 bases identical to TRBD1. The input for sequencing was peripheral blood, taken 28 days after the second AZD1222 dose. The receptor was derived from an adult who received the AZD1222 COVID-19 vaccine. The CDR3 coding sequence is TGTGCCAGCAGCAGGGGACAGGGCCGCAATCAGCCCCAGCATTTT. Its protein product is CASSRGQGRNQPQHF.